This T cell receptor beta chain was retrieved from a study of OX40 agonist ivuxolimab in advanced cancers. Profiling relied on immunoSEQ multiplex PCR, and the TCRdb table lists in-frame clones only, not all of them. The sample holds over 70,000 clones, roughly 89% seen once. Regarding the study as a whole: The study observed clonal expansion of CD4+ and CD8+ blood T cells by week 6 at 0.1 to 3.0 mg/kg.

Of note for this clone: Its antigen is as yet unknown.

Collection of blood occurred at baseline, at cycle 4 day 1, and at cycle 7 day 1. The germline CDR1 and CDR2 sequences are ENHRY and SYGVKD. The CDR3 spans 16 residues. V dropped 3 bases and J dropped 3; count of bases not matched to a gene: 8. The rearrangement links TRBV10-3 to TRBJ2-3; the match to TRBD2 covers 8 bases. Sample: CD4+ or CD8+ T cells sorted from blood, taken in a trial of the OX40 agonist ivuxolimab. The receptor comes from an adult with an advanced solid tumor such as melanoma, head and neck, liver or kidney cancer. CDR3 in DNA: TGTGCCATCAGTGACCTGGCGGGGGGAGGTACAGATACGCAGTATTTT. Translated: CAISDLAGGGTDTQYF.